These 30 T cell receptor beta chains share one sample of origin, sequenced in a study of memory CD4+ T cells and cytomegalovirus serostatus (dated by TCRdb to about 2019). A FACSAria II was used to sort memory CD4+ T cells, defined as single viable CD3+CD4+CD8-CD45RO+ cells. The receptor library was made with the immunoSEQ multiplex PCR assay. The clones in this table, taken by TCRdb from immuneACCESS, are in-frame only. Not every clone is retained; where verified, under half of the shortfall comes from an unresolved V gene, and the cause of the rest is unknown. The sample table holds 27,000 or so clones, of which 76% were seen once. Clones ranked in the top ten supply 1.1% of the sample. What was sequenced was memory CD4+ T cells from blood. The receptors stem from an adult in good health and CMV-seronegative.

Here the CDR3 DNA reads TGTGCCAGCACCGTTGGGGGGGGCTACAATGAGCAGTTCTTC. Translated: CASTVGGGYNEQFF. This chain links TRBV7-3 with TRBJ2-1, with TRBD2 matching over 7 bases. The CDR3 totals 14 residues. V lost 7 bases, J lost 3 bases, and 6 bases stayed unmatched. Germline loops: CDR1 SGHTA, CDR2 FQGTGA.

V is TRBV11-3 and J is TRBJ2-1, with D tentatively TRBD2 (5 bases). Trimming took 5 bases from V and 2 from J, leaving 10 bases between them. CDR1 and CDR2 from the germline V gene are SGHNT and YENEEA. CDR3 length: 14 amino acids. The DNA for the CDR3 is TGTGCCAGCAGCCCAGAGGGAGCCTACAATGAGCAGTTCTTC. Its protein is CASSPEGAYNEQFF. The full variable domain, completed using reference TRBV11-3 and TRBJ2-1, is EAGVVQSPRYKIIEKKQPVAFWCNPISGHNTLYWYLQNLGQGPELLIRYENEEAVDDSQLPKDRFSAERLKGVDSTLKIQPAELGDSAVYLCASSPEGAYNEQFFGPGTRLTVL.

V and J are TRBV6-5 and TRBJ1-2, with TRBD1 matching over 9 bases. Per the germline V gene, CDR1 is MNHEY and CDR2 is SVGAGI. This CDR3 is 13 amino acids long. V shed 6 bases, J shed 4 bases, and the junction held 3 bases outside the gene matches. The CDR3 here is CASRSTGGYGYTF. In nucleotides, the CDR3 is TGTGCCAGCAGATCGACAGGGGGCTATGGCTACACCTTC.

The chain carries TRBV15 and TRBJ1-5, with TRBD1 as a possible D gene (5 bases). Germline V CDR1 and CDR2: LNHNV, YYDKDF (reference sequence). This CDR3 is 13 amino acids long. V lost 6 bases to trimming and J lost 7 bases, with 13 bases between them. In DNA form, the CDR3 reads TGTGCCACCAGAGGCGGGCAGGGACAGCCCCAGCATTTT. The encoded protein is CATRGGQGQPQHF.

This clone was found a few times. The V call is TRBV15, the J call TRBJ2-1; D is ambiguous. The CDR3 is 15 residues long. Germline V CDR1 and CDR2: LNHNV, YYDKDF (reference sequence). The germline V and J ends were trimmed by 1 base and 10 bases, with 17 bases remaining between them. CDR3 residues: CATSRGLASYLEQFF. In DNA form, the CDR3 reads TGTGCCACCAGCAGAGGACTGGCCTCTTATTTAGAGCAGTTCTTC.

The sample holds a few counts of this clone. J is TRBJ1-1 and V is TRBV6-6; the D is unclear. Deletions cut 0 bases from V and 6 bases from J, with 8 bases between. This CDR3 region has 13 residues. Per the germline V gene, CDR1 is MNHNY and CDR2 is SVGAGI (reference sequence). CDR3 sequence reads: CASSYSSMAEAFF. The CDR3 DNA reads as TGTGCCAGCAGTTACTCGAGTATGGCTGAAGCTTTCTTT.

The CDR3 reads CASSPGTGGNEKLFF. As DNA, the CDR3 is TGTGCCAGCAGCCCAGGGACAGGGGGCAATGAAAAACTGTTTTTT. The chain links TRBV7-8 to TRBJ1-4; TRBD1 matches at 12 bases. Germline CDR1 SGHVS, CDR2 FQNEAQ. After removal of 5 bases from V and 5 bases from J, the junction contained 3 bases not matched to a gene. This CDR3 has 15 residues.

This chain links TRBV6-5 with TRBJ1-1; D not resolved. The CDR3 runs to 14 residues. V gave up 6 bases and J gave up 1 base, with 12 bases separating them. CDR1 MNHEY and CDR2 SVGAGI come from the germline V gene. The CDR3 nucleotides read TGTGCCAGCAGGCCTCGTACGAGGAACACTGAAGCTTTCTTT. As protein: CASRPRTRNTEAFF.

V is TRBV7-8 and J is TRBJ1-1; possible D gene TRBD1, 6 bases. The CDR3 runs to 15 residues. V gave up 5 bases and J gave up 0 bases, with 13 bases separating them. CDR1 is SGHVS and CDR2 is FQNEAQ in the germline V gene. CDR3 region: CASSLEQGLNTEAFF. DNA of the CDR3: TGTGCCAGCAGCCTAGAACAGGGCCTGAACACTGAAGCTTTCTTT.

The CDR3 sequence: CASSSVWGNQPQHF. CDR3 coding DNA: TGTGCCAGCAGCTCGGTGTGGGGAAATCAGCCCCAGCATTTT. The rearrangement joins TRBV7-8 to TRBJ1-5; D call uncertain. The germline V gene has CDR1 SGHVS and CDR2 FQNEAQ. The CDR3 is made up of 14 amino acids. Trimming took off 4 bases at V and 4 bases at J, with 11 bases between the two ends.

This clone has a handful of counts. V is TRBV19 and J is TRBJ1-2; TRBD1 is a possible D gene (6 bases). The CDR3 contains 14 residues. Per the germline V gene, CDR1 is LNHDA and CDR2 is SQIVND (reference sequence). Trimming pared 3 bases from V and 0 bases from J, leaving 8 bases between. The CDR3 sequence: CASSIRGPNYGYTF. CDR3 nucleotides: TGTGCCAGTAGTATCAGGGGCCCTAACTATGGCTACACCTTC.

The chain has TRBV11-3 and TRBJ2-2, with TRBD1 identical over 8 bases. The V gene end was trimmed by 0 bases and the J gene end by 5 bases; junction bases not matched to a gene: 5. Germline V CDR1 and CDR2: SGHNT, YENEEA. CDR3 length equals 16 residues. CDR3 residues: CASSLEGQDPTGELFF. In nucleotides, the CDR3 is TGTGCCAGCAGCTTAGAGGGACAGGATCCTACCGGGGAGCTGTTTTTT.

This sequence joins TRBV5-1 and TRBJ2-1; D not certain. Trimming pared 4 bases from V and 10 bases from J, leaving 15 bases between. Germline lookup yields CDR1 SGHRS and CDR2 YFSETQ. This CDR3 is built from 13 residues. This CDR3 reads CASSQTRLREQFF. In DNA form, the CDR3 reads TGCGCCAGCAGCCAGACTCGTTTACGGGAGCAGTTCTTC.

CDR3: CASSRQPPNYGYTF. Written as DNA, the CDR3 is TGTGCCAGCAGTAGACAGCCTCCTAACTATGGCTACACCTTC. This sequence joins TRBV6-6 and TRBJ1-2, with D possibly matching TRBD1 (5 bases). Trimming took off 5 bases at V and 0 bases at J, with 10 bases between the two ends. This CDR3 has 14 amino acids. Germline loops: CDR1 MNHNY, CDR2 SVGAGI (reference sequence).

V usage is TRBV28 and J usage is TRBJ2-1; the match to TRBD2 covers 7 bases. Losses at the gene ends were 5 bases for V and 2 bases for J; bases not matched to a gene: 12. CDR3 size: 17 residues. Germline CDR1 MDHEN, CDR2 SYDVKM. This CDR3 reads CASSRTLAAGPYNEQFF. The CDR3 DNA follows: TGTGCCAGCAGTCGTACTCTAGCGGCGGGGCCCTACAATGAGCAGTTCTTC.

The CDR3 here is CASSNRGSGYQPQHF. CDR3 nucleotides: TGTGCCAGCAGCAACAGGGGGTCCGGTTACCAGCCCCAGCATTTT. The V gene is TRBV5-6, the J gene TRBJ1-5, with 8 nucleotides matching TRBD1. This CDR3 has 15 residues. Germline loops: CDR1 SGHDT, CDR2 YYEEEE. V gave up 4 bases and J gave up 7 bases; unmatched junction bases: 10.

This rearrangement joins TRBV18 to TRBJ2-3; no definite D call. Germline V CDR1 and CDR2: KGHSH, LQKENI. The ends were cut back, 3 bases at V and 2 bases at J, with 3 bases in the middle. This CDR3 is built from 12 residues. The CDR3 DNA is TGTGCCAGCTCACCCGTCACAGATACGCAGTATTTT. Translating gives CASSPVTDTQYF.

This clone was detected only a few times. V usage is TRBV4-2 and J usage is TRBJ1-5; 7 bases are shared with TRBD1. Germline values: CDR1 LGHNA, CDR2 YNFKEQ. The V gene end was trimmed by 1 base and the J gene end by 3 bases; junction bases not matched to a gene: 6. This CDR3 is 16 amino acids long. Here the CDR3 reads CASSQASGTDNQPQHF. As DNA, the CDR3 is TGTGCCAGCAGCCAAGCCTCCGGGACAGACAATCAGCCCCAGCATTTT.

This chain joins TRBV7-2 and TRBJ1-2; D uncertain. The CDR3 extends over 14 amino acids. V dropped 4 bases and J dropped 2 bases, with 11 bases sitting between them. Germline V gives CDR1 SGHTA, CDR2 FQGNSA. CDR3 sequence reads: CASSSILENYGYTF. In DNA, the CDR3 is TGTGCCAGCAGCTCGATACTGGAAAACTATGGCTACACCTTC.

This chain links TRBV2 with TRBJ1-1; D not certain. Looked up from germline, CDR1 is SNHLY and CDR2 is FYNNEI. The CDR3 is 14 amino acids. Deletions cut 6 bases from V and 0 bases from J, with 11 bases between. The CDR3 spells CASREVRLNTEAFF. The CDR3 region has the DNA TGTGCCAGCAGGGAGGTTAGGTTGAACACTGAAGCTTTCTTT.

The chain uses TRBV6-1 and TRBJ1-4; D uncertain. The CDR3 is made up of 14 amino acids. Germline V gives CDR1 MNHNS, CDR2 SASEGT. V was cut by 8 bases and J by 8 bases, with 18 bases left in between. CDR3 nucleotides: TGTGCCAGCCGAAAGGGAGACCGCGGGGAAAAACTGTTTTTT. This sequence encodes CASRKGDRGEKLFF.

Remarks on this clone: Other DNA variants within this sample encode the same CDR3. This rearrangement joins TRBV5-6 to TRBJ1-1, with 7 bases matching TRBD1. The CDR3 runs to 15 residues. Germline values: CDR1 SGHDT, CDR2 YYEEEE. V was pared by 3 bases and J by 1 base, with 6 bases of the junction left unmatched. The CDR3 protein is CASSSAGTANTEAFF. DNA for the CDR3: TGTGCCAGCAGCTCGGCCGGGACAGCGAACACTGAAGCTTTCTTT. Using reference TRBV5-6 and TRBJ1-1 for the parts outside the CDR3, the full variable domain is DAGVTQSPTHLIKTRGQQVTLRCSPKSGHDTVSWYQQALGQGPQFIFQYYEEEERQRGNFPDRFSGHQFPNYSSELNVNALLLGDSALYLCASSSAGTANTEAFFGQGTRLTVV.

The chain links TRBV6-1 to TRBJ2-1; D unclear. V was pared by 7 bases and J by 0 bases, with 10 bases between. This CDR3 contains 14 residues. Germline loops: CDR1 MNHNS, CDR2 SASEGT. This chain's CDR3 is CASNNRGSYNEQFF. DNA for the CDR3: TGTGCCAGCAATAATCGAGGCTCCTACAATGAGCAGTTCTTC.

In its sample, this clone was seen a few times. V and J are TRBV4-3 and TRBJ2-7; no clear D gene. CDR3 length: 14 residues. Germline CDR1 reads LGHNA; CDR2 reads YSLEER. Between the trimmed V and J ends, which lost 8 bases and 0 bases, there was a span of 14 bases. The chain's CDR3 is CASRPFDHSYEQYF. In DNA, the CDR3 is TGCGCCAGCCGACCTTTCGACCACTCCTACGAGCAGTACTTC.

The CDR3 spells CASSPGRGGGNTIYF. DNA for the CDR3: TGTGCCAGCAGCCCGGGCCGTGGCGGTGGAAACACCATATATTTT. The J gene is TRBJ1-3, the V gene TRBV5-5; D is unresolved. The germline V gene encodes CDR1 SGHKS and CDR2 YYEKEE (reference sequence). The CDR3 is made up of 15 amino acids. Trimming stripped 4 bases from V and 3 bases from J, with 14 bases between.

The genes are TRBV6-5 and TRBJ2-2; D is unclear. The CDR3 spans 16 residues. The germline V gene encodes CDR1 MNHEY and CDR2 SVGAGI. The V and J ends lost 0 bases and 2 bases respectively, with 10 bases between them. CDR3 loop: CASSYSLQANTGELFF. DNA of the CDR3: TGTGCCAGCAGTTACTCTTTGCAGGCTAACACCGGGGAGCTGTTTTTT.

The chain carries TRBV6-4 and TRBJ2-1, with 10 bases that match TRBD2. The CDR3 sequence is 18 residues long. The V gene's germline CDR1 is MRHNA and CDR2 SNTAGT. V lost 0 bases, J lost 10 bases, and 15 bases stayed unmatched. The CDR3 region has the DNA TGTGCCAGCAGTGACTCGAGTCTATTGGCTAGCGGGAGAGGGGAGCAGTTCTTC. Its translation: CASSDSSLLASGRGEQFF.

The chain is built from TRBV28 and TRBJ2-7; no clear D gene. The CDR3 has 13 residues. Trimming took off 7 bases at V and 2 bases at J, with 12 bases between the two ends. Germline V CDR1 and CDR2: MDHEN, SYDVKM. CDR3 region: CASNIGRAYEQYF. CDR3 sequence (DNA): TGTGCCAGCAATATCGGCCGGGCCTACGAGCAGTACTTC.

This clone appeared a few times. This chain connects TRBV28 to TRBJ1-3; weak D call: TRBD1 (5 bases). The CDR3 extends over 14 amino acids. The V end was cut by 5 bases, the J end by 4 bases, with 12 bases between. The germline gives CDR1 MDHEN, CDR2 SYDVKM. CDR3 region: CASSAGTTGNTIYF. CDR3 nucleotide sequence: TGTGCCAGCAGTGCCGGGACCACGGGAAACACCATATATTTT.

This chain links TRBV5-1 with TRBJ2-1; D gene uncertain. The CDR3 extends over 13 amino acids. Germline V CDR1 and CDR2: SGHRS, YFSETQ. The ends were cut back, 6 bases at V and 0 bases at J, with 7 bases in the middle. CDR3 loop: CASKAYSYNEQFF. The CDR3 DNA is TGCGCCAGCAAAGCCTACTCCTACAATGAGCAGTTCTTC. Using reference TRBV5-1 and TRBJ2-1 for the parts outside the CDR3, the full variable domain is KAGVTQTPRYLIKTRGQQVTLSCSPISGHRSVSWYQQTPGQGLQFLFEYFSETQRNKGNFPGRFSGRQFSNSRSEMNVSTLELGDSALYLCASKAYSYNEQFFGPGTRLTVL.